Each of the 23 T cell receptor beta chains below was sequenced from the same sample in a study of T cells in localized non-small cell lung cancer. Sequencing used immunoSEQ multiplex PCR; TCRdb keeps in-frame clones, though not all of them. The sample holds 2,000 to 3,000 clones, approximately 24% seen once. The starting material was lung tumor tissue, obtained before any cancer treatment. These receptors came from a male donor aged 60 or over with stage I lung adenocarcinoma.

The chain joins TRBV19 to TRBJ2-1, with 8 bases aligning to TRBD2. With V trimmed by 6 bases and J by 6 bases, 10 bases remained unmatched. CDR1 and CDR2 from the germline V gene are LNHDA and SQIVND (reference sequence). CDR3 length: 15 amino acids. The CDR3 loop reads CASSRQRGGLNEQFF. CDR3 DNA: TGTGCCAGTAGCCGTCAACGGGGGGGCCTCAATGAGCAGTTCTTC.

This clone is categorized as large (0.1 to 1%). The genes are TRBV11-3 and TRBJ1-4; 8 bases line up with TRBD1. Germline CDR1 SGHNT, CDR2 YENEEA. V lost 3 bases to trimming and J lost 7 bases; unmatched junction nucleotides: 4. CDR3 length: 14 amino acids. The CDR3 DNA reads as TGTGCCAGCAGCTTCCAGGGGGCTGGTGAAAAACTGTTTTTT. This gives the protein CASSFQGAGEKLFF. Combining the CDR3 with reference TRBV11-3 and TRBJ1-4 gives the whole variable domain EAGVVQSPRYKIIEKKQPVAFWCNPISGHNTLYWYLQNLGQGPELLIRYENEEAVDDSQLPKDRFSAERLKGVDSTLKIQPAELGDSAVYLCASSFQGAGEKLFFGSGTQLSVL.

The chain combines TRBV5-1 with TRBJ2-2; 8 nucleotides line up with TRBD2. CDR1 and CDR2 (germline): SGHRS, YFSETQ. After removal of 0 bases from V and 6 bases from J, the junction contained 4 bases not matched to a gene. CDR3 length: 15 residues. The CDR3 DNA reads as TGCGCCAGCAGCTTGGTGGCGGGGGGATCCGGGGAGCTGTTTTTT. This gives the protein CASSLVAGGSGELFF. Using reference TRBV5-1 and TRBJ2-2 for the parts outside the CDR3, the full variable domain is KAGVTQTPRYLIKTRGQQVTLSCSPISGHRSVSWYQQTPGQGLQFLFEYFSETQRNKGNFPGRFSGRQFSNSRSEMNVSTLELGDSALYLCASSLVAGGSGELFFGEGSRLTVL.

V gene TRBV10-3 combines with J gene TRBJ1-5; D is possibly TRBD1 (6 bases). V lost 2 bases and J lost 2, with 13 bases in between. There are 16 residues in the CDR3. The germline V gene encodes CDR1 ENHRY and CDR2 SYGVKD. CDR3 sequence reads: CAISEGGGGRNQPQHF. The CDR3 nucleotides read TGTGCCATCAGTGAGGGAGGGGGAGGACGCAATCAGCCCCAGCATTTT.

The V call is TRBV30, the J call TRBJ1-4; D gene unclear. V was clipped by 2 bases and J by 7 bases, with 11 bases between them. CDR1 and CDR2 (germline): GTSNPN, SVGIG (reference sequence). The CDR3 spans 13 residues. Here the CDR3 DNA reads TGTGCCTGGAGTACTGTGGGAGGTGAAAAACTGTTTTTT. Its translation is CAWSTVGGEKLFF.

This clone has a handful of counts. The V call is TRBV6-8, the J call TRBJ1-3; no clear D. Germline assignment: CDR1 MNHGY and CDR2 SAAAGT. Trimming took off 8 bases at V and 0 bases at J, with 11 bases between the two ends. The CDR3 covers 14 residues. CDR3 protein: CASSAGYSGNTIYF. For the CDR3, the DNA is TGTGCCAGCTCGGCAGGTTACTCTGGAAACACCATATATTTT.

The CDR3 spells CSVIYEVSGYTF. The CDR3 DNA reads TGCAGCGTGATTTACGAGGTTTCTGGCTACACCTTC. This rearrangement joins TRBV29-1 to TRBJ1-2; D unresolved. Germline CDR1 is SQVTM and CDR2 is ANQGSEA. V was cut by 6 bases and J by 7 bases, with 15 bases left in between. The CDR3 runs to 12 residues.

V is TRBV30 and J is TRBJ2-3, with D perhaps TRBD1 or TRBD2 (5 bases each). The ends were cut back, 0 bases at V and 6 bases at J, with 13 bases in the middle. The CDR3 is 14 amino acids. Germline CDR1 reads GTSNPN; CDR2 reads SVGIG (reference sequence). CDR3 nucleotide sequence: TGTGCCTGGAGTGTGGGGACGGGTAGGGATACGCAGTATTTT. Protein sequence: CAWSVGTGRDTQYF.

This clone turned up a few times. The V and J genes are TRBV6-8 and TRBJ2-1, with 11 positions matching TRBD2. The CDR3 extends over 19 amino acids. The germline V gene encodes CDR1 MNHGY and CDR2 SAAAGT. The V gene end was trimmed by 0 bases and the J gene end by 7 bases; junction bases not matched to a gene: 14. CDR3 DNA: TGTGCCAGCAGTTACTCGATGTCTCTAGCGGGGGGCTCGAGGAATGAGCAGTTCTTC. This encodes CASSYSMSLAGGSRNEQFF.

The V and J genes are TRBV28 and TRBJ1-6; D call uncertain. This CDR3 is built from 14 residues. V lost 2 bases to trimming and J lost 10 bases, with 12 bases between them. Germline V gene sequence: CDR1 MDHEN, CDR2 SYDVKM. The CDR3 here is CASSLKSYTSPLHF. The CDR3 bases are TGTGCCAGCAGTTTAAAAAGTTATACGTCACCCCTCCACTTT.

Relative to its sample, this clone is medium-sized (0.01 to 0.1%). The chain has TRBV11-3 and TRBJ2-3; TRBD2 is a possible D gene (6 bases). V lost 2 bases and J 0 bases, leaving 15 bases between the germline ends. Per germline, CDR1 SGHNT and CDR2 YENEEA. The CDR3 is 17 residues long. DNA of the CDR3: TGTGCCAGCAGCTTATCCCGCGGGACCCTTAGCACAGATACGCAGTATTTT. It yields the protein CASSLSRGTLSTDTQYF.

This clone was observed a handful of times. CDR3 loop: CASSPAQGISGANVLTF. The CDR3 DNA sequence: TGCGCCAGCAGTCCGGCACAGGGGATTTCTGGGGCCAACGTCCTGACTTTC. The V call is TRBV10-2, the J call TRBJ2-6; 7 bases align to TRBD1. The ends lost 5 bases at V and 1 base at J; junction bases unmatched: 8. The CDR3 extends over 17 amino acids. Germline V gene sequence: CDR1 WSHSY, CDR2 SAAADI.

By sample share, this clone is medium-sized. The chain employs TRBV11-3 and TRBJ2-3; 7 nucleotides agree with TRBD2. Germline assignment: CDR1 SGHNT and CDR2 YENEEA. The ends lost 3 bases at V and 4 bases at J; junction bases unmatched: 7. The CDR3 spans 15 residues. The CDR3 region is CASSFWGGFPDTQYF. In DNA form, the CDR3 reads TGTGCCAGCAGCTTCTGGGGGGGGTTCCCAGATACGCAGTATTTT. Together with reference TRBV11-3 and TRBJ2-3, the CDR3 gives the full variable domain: EAGVVQSPRYKIIEKKQPVAFWCNPISGHNTLYWYLQNLGQGPELLIRYENEEAVDDSQLPKDRFSAERLKGVDSTLKIQPAELGDSAVYLCASSFWGGFPDTQYFGPGTRLTVL.

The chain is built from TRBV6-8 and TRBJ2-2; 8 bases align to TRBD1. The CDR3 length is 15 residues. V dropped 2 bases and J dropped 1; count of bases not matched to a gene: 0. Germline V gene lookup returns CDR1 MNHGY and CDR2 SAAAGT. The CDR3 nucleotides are TGTGCCAGCAGTTACGGGACAGGGAACACCGGGGAGCTGTTTTTT. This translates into CASSYGTGNTGELFF.

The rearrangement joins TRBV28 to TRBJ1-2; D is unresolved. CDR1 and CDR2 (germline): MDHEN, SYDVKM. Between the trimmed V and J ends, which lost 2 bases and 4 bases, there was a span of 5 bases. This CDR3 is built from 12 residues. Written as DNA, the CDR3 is TGTGCCAGCAGTTTACAGGCCTATGGCTACACCTTC. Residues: CASSLQAYGYTF.

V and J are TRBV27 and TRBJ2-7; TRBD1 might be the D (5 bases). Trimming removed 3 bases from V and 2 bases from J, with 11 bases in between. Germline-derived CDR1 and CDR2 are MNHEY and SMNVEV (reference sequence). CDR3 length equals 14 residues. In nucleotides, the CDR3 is TGTGCCAGCAGTTTTCTGGGGCCAGCCTACGAGCAGTACTTC. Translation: CASSFLGPAYEQYF.

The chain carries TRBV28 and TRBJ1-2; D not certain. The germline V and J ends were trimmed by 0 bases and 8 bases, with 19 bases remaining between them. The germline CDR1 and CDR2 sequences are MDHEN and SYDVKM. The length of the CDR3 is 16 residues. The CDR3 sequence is CASSLWVNFGKGGYTF. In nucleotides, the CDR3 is TGTGCCAGCAGTTTATGGGTGAATTTCGGGAAGGGCGGCTACACCTTC.

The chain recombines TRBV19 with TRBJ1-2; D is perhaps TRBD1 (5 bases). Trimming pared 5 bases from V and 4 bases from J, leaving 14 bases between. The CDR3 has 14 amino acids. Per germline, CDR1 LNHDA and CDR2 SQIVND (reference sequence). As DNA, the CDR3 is TGTGCCAGTAGTTGGTCCCAGGGAGCCTATGGCTACACCTTC. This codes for CASSWSQGAYGYTF.

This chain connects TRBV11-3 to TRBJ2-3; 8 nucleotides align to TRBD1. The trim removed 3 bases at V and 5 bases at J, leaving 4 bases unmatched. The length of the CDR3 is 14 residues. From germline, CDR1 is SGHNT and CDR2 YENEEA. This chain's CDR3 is CASSFWGTGDTQYF. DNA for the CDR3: TGTGCCAGCAGCTTCTGGGGGACAGGAGATACGCAGTATTTT.

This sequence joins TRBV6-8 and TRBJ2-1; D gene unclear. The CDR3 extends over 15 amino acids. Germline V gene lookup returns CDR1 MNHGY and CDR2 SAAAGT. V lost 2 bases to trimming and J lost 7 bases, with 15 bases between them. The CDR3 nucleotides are TGTGCCAGCAGTTACGTATGGGGTGGTGGGAATGAGCAGTTCTTC. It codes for CASSYVWGGGNEQFF.

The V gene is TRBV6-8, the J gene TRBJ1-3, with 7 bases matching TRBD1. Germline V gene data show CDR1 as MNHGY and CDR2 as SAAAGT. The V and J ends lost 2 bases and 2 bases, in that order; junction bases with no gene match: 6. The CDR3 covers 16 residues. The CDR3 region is CASSYDRVGPGNTIYF. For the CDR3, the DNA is TGTGCCAGCAGTTACGACAGGGTAGGCCCTGGAAACACCATATATTTT.

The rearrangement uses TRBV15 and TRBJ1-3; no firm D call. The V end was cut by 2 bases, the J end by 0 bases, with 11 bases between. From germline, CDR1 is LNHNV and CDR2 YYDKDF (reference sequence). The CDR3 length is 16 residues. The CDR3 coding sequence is TGTGCCACCAGCAGACAGACTCCCCGCTCTGGAAACACCATATATTTT. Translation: CATSRQTPRSGNTIYF.

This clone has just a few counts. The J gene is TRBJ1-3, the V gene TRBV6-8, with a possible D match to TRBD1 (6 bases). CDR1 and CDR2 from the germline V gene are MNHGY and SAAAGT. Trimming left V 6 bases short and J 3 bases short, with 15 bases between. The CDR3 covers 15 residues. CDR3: CASRPTGLGGNTIYF. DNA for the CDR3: TGTGCCAGCAGGCCTACAGGGTTAGGTGGAAACACCATATATTTT.